The 8 T cell receptor beta chains presented below share a single source sample, sequenced in a study of T cell clonality in common variable immunodeficiency. The assay was immunoSEQ multiplex PCR, and TCRdb's table has in-frame clones only and misses some. The sample presents roughly 34,000 clones, none singletons. Sample: peripheral blood mononuclear cells. These receptors all come from a person between 18 and 69 years old in good health.

This clone was seen at least ten times. The CDR3 end falls 3 residues outside the read, so it is completed with the germline J gene. V gene TRBV12-5 combines with J gene TRBJ2-7, with 9 bases lining up with TRBD1. This CDR3 is built from 17 residues. CDR1 and CDR2 (germline): LGHNT, FRNRAP. V was clipped by 0 bases and J by 3 bases; unmatched bases: 9. CDR3 in amino acids: CASGLVQGGTGYYEQYF. CDR3 bases read: TGTGCTAGTGGTTTGGTACAAGGCGGGACAGGGTACTACGAG.

This clone was counted ten times or more. The read gets to within 3 residues of the CDR3 end, and the germline J gene fills in the rest. The J gene is TRBJ2-1, the V gene TRBV18, with TRBD1 identical over 8 bases. The V and J ends lost 6 bases and 5 bases, in that order; junction bases with no gene match: 15. This CDR3 spans 17 amino acids. CDR1 KGHSH and CDR2 LQKENI come from the germline V gene. The CDR3 bases that were read are TGTGCCAGCTCGCCTACGGACAGGGCAAAAGTAGACAATGAG. This sequence encodes CASSPTDRAKVDNE. The CDR3 as a whole reads CASSPTDRAKVDNEQFF.

This clone showed up many times. The read falls 3 residues short of the CDR3 end, and the missing part is taken from the germline J gene. The chain is built from TRBV7-6 and TRBJ2-7, with TRBD1 as a possible D gene (7 bases). The germline V gene encodes CDR1 SGHVS and CDR2 FNYEAQ. Trimming stripped 5 bases from V and 2 bases from J, with 10 bases between. The CDR3 loop spans 13 amino acids. The CDR3 bases that were read are TGTGCCAGCAGCCGCGGGACAGCCTACGAG. This translates into CASSRGTAYE. The CDR3, in full, reads CASSRGTAYEQYF.

The sample holds many counts of this clone. The CDR3 is cut off 3 residues early in the read; its end comes from the germline J gene. The chain has TRBV7-9 and TRBJ2-5; maybe TRBD1 (5 bases). Looked up from germline, CDR1 is SEHNR and CDR2 is FQNEAQ (reference sequence). Trimming shortened V by 8 bases and J by 3 bases, and 13 bases separated the two germline ends. This CDR3 has 13 amino acids. This CDR3 is CASQGAGKETQYF. The part of the CDR3 DNA that was read is TGTGCCAGCCAAGGGGCAGGGAAAGAGACC.

This clone was seen at least ten times. The observed sequence ends 3 residues before the CDR3 terminus, with the missing tail filled in from the germline J gene. The rearrangement uses TRBV28 and TRBJ2-7; 7 nucleotides line up with TRBD1. The length of the CDR3 is 16 residues. Trimming cost V 5 bases and J 5 bases; bases outside gene matches: 15. The germline V gene encodes CDR1 MDHEN and CDR2 SYDVKM. The CDR3 sequence is CASSPPWTGSWDEQYF. CDR3 DNA, as far as it was read: TGTGCCAGCAGTCCGCCTTGGACAGGATCTTGGGACGAG.

In its sample, this clone was seen many times. The CDR3 end is not reached by the read, which stops 3 residues before it; the germline J gene fills it in. This sequence joins TRBV2 and TRBJ2-7, with 12 bases aligning to TRBD2. V gave up 6 bases and J gave up 6 bases; unmatched junction bases: 6. The CDR3 runs to 14 residues. Germline V lookup: CDR1 SNHLY, CDR2 FYNNEI. The sequenced CDR3 bases are TGTGCCAGCAGGACTAGCGGGAGTGGTGGCGAG. This codes for CASRTSGSGGE. The whole CDR3 sequence is CASRTSGSGGEQYF.

This clone was found many times. The CDR3 reads CSARVGDRSSYEQYF. The CDR3 bases that were read are TGCAGTGCTAGAGTGGGGGACAGGAGCTCCTACGAG. The chain employs TRBV20-1 and TRBJ2-7, with 8 bases lining up with TRBD1. The observed sequence ends 3 residues before the CDR3 terminus, with the missing tail filled in from the germline J gene. V shed 1 base, J shed 0 bases, and the junction held 5 bases outside the gene matches. There are 15 residues in the CDR3. Germline CDR1 reads DFQATT; CDR2 reads SNEGSKA (reference sequence).

This clone was recorded many times. The read terminates 3 residues ahead of where the CDR3 ends, so the germline J gene completes it. This chain uses TRBV28 with TRBJ2-1, with TRBD2 matching 7 bases. J gave up 8 bases and V 3 bases, and 16 bases lay outside the gene matches. Germline V gene sequence: CDR1 MDHEN, CDR2 SYDVKM. CDR3 length: 17 amino acids. The CDR3 reads CASSLMGLAAPGDEQFF. CDR3 DNA (partial): TGTGCCAGCAGTTTGATGGGTCTAGCGGCACCGGGGGATGAG.